This TCR beta chain appears in the sequencing data of a study of blood T cells in healthy people across ages. J lost 0 bases, V lost 2 bases, and 9 bases had no gene match. This CDR3 is 19 amino acids long. Germline assignment: CDR1 DFQATT and CDR2 SNEGSKA (reference sequence). A J-beta primer mix and a sample-barcoded 5' primer were used in a second PCR of roughly 6 to 12 cycles. Samples each returned at least 3 million CDR3-containing paired-end reads. TCRdb reanalysed the 5' RACE reads using MiXCR and keeps one entry per CDR3 protein. The profile shows 700,000 or so distinct CDR3 sequences, 40% to 45% of them singletons. Study conclusions and caveats: Per million T cells, TCR beta diversity dropped roughly linearly as age increased. Naive T cell percentage by flow cytometry tracked strongly with beta diversity.

This clonotype was recorded at least ten times. Its antigen is not identified. This chain joins TRBV20-1 and TRBJ2-4, with 14 bases identical to TRBD2. The clonotype was recovered from a man older than 75 in good health. Sequencing input: blood. CDR3: CSARPRLAGGIGAKNIQYF. CDR3 in DNA: TGCAGTGCTAGACCTCGACTAGCGGGGGGGATAGGAGCCAAAAACATTCAGTACTTC.